Below, 6 T cell receptor beta chains from the same sample are listed, as sequenced in a study of T cells after yellow fever vaccination. MiXCR, run by TCRdb on the 5' RACE reads, gives a single entry per CDR3 protein. The table has roughly 310,000 distinct CDR3 sequences, 8.5% to 9% seen once; the top ten hold roughly 17%. The sample was PBMCs, taken on the day of the first yellow fever vaccination. These receptors originate from a man between 18 and 29 years old who received the YFV17D yellow fever vaccine.

This clonotype was seen ten or more times. The CDR3 region has the DNA TGTGCCAGCGCGAAGGACAGGGGCTCCTACAATGAGCAGTTCTTC. Its protein product is CASAKDRGSYNEQFF. The rearrangement uses TRBV9 and TRBJ2-1, with 9 bases fitting TRBD1. V was pared by 7 bases and J by 0 bases, with 5 bases of the junction left unmatched. CDR3 length equals 15 residues. Germline V gives CDR1 SGDLS, CDR2 YYNGEE.

This clonotype was seen more than once but under ten times. This rearrangement joins TRBV20-1 to TRBJ2-3; D is ambiguous. Trimming took off 3 bases at V and 2 bases at J, with 15 bases between the two ends. Germline assignment: CDR1 DFQATT and CDR2 SNEGSKA (reference sequence). The length of the CDR3 is 15 residues. In DNA, the CDR3 is TGCAGTGCTAGCCGCTTTGGCGGCTCCACAGATACGCAGTATTTT. Protein: CSASRFGGSTDTQYF.

The table lists this clonotype with a few counts. The genes are TRBV12-3 or TRBV12-4 and TRBJ1-1, with TRBD1 identical over 7 bases. The ends lost 4 bases at V and 7 bases at J; junction bases unmatched: 6. The CDR3 extends over 13 amino acids. The CDR3 here is CASSSRGAGEAFF. CDR3 coding DNA: TGTGCCAGCAGTTCCAGGGGGGCTGGTGAAGCTTTCTTT.

This clonotype was observed a few times. The chain links TRBV15 to TRBJ2-2, with D hard to call. The CDR3 totals 13 residues. The germline V gene has CDR1 LNHNV and CDR2 YYDKDF (reference sequence). Deletions cut 4 bases from V and 5 bases from J, with 8 bases between. In nucleotides, the CDR3 is TGTGCCACCAGCACAGGTTCGACCGGGGAGCTGTTTTTT. Translated: CATSTGSTGELFF.

The chain links TRBV7-2 to TRBJ1-1, with D uncertain. The ends were cut back, 1 base at V and 5 bases at J, with 14 bases in the middle. Germline V gives CDR1 SGHTA, CDR2 FQGNSA. The CDR3 has 15 amino acids. In nucleotides, the CDR3 is TGTGCCAGCAGCTTAGGCGGAATATACGGGACTGAAGCTTTCTTT. Amino acid sequence: CASSLGGIYGTEAFF.

The chain carries TRBV7-9 and TRBJ2-5, with 9 bases identical to TRBD2. The trim removed 4 bases at V and 6 bases at J, leaving 9 bases unmatched. The CDR3 totals 15 residues. Germline CDR1 reads SEHNR; CDR2 reads FQNEAQ (reference sequence). CDR3 residues: CASSYGSSGEKTQYF. The CDR3, as DNA: TGTGCCAGCAGCTACGGTTCTAGCGGGGAGAAGACCCAGTACTTC.